The entry below gives a single T cell receptor (beta chain) sequence along with its context. Its antigen remains unidentified. The source of the sample is a study of cytomegalovirus exposure and HLA in healthy donors. Overall study results and limits: Confirmation in vitro established that three CMV-associated chains were specific for CMV antigens.

With 60 Vbeta and 13 Jbeta primers, the PCR was carried out. This table comes from immunoSEQ multiplex PCR, and its TCRdb copy is limited to in-frame clones, with some not included. The sample lists tens of thousands of clones, roughly 80% occurring once. CDR3 length equals 15 residues. Trimming pared 0 bases from V and 6 bases from J, leaving 9 bases between. The germline V gene encodes CDR1 WSHSY and CDR2 SAAADI. Sequenced material: PBMCs. The chain is built from TRBV10-2 and TRBJ1-6, with D uncertain. This TCR came from a woman aged 25 to 39 in good health and CMV-seronegative. Here the CDR3 DNA reads TGCGCCAGCAGTGAGTCGGTACTGTTTAATTCACCCCTCCACTTT. Protein: CASSESVLFNSPLHF.